This T cell receptor beta chain was recovered during a study of shared clonotypes between healthy human individuals. Germline CDR1 reads MGHRA; CDR2 reads YSYEKL. The CDR3 runs to 17 residues. The V end lost 0 bases, the J end lost 0 bases, and 12 bases lay between the germline ends. The naive CD8 fraction comprised CD45RO-negative cells positively selected for CCR7 and excluded terminally differentiated effector memory CD45RA+ cells. Measured with immunoSEQ multiplex PCR; TCRdb has only the in-frame clones, and not every one. Of about 2.2 million clones listed, about 93% are singletons. The chain is built from TRBV4-1 and TRBJ2-1; D call uncertain. The sequence derives from a man in his late teens or twenties in good health. Some clones in this sample may be carry-over from other donors' samples. Sequencing was performed on naive CD8+ T cells from PBMCs. The CDR3 here is CASSQESGRSSYNEQFF. DNA of the CDR3: TGCGCCAGCAGCCAAGAATCGGGCAGGAGCTCCTACAATGAGCAGTTCTTC.